The T cell receptor beta chain under discussion was sequenced for a study of blood T cell repertoires in COVID-19. The method was immunoSEQ multiplex PCR; TCRdb's version includes in-frame clones alone and lacks a portion of them. The sample yields about 280,000 clones, roughly 85% seen once. Per germline, CDR1 KGHDR and CDR2 SFDVKD. The CDR3 spans 15 residues. V shed 9 bases and J shed 8 bases, with 22 bases lying between them. Sequenced material: peripheral blood. This chain uses TRBV24-1 with TRBJ2-1, with D perhaps TRBD2 (6 bases). The source is a man in his fifties with active or convalescent COVID-19. The CDR3 protein is CATSWGGFGGHEQFF. In nucleotides, the CDR3 is TGTGCCACCTCCTGGGGCGGGTTCGGAGGGCATGAGCAGTTCTTC.